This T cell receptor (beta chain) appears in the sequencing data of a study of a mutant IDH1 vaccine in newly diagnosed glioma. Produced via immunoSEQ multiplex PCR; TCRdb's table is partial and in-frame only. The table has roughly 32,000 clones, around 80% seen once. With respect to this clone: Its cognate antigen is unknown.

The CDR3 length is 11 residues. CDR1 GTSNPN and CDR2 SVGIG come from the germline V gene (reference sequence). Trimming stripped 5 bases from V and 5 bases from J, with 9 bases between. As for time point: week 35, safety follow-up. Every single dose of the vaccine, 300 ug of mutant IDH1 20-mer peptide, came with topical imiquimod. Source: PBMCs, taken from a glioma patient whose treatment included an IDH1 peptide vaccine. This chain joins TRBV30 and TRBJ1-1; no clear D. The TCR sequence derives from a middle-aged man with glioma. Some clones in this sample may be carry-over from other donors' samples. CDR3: CAWGAYTEAFF. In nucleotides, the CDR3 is TGTGCCTGGGGAGCGTATACTGAAGCTTTCTTT.